Below, one T cell receptor (beta chain) is given with its context. What it binds is not known. Sequenced by immunoSEQ multiplex PCR; TCRdb stores in-frame clones only, minus some. The data show 90,000 to 150,000 clones, with around 90% seen just once and 2% to 3% held by the top ten. Investigators merged groups given second doses at roughly 4 or roughly 12 weeks. The data stem from a study of T cell responses to AZD1222 COVID-19 vaccine. Overall study results and limits: A mostly white British donor set with more females was recruited, and clonal diversity was possibly underestimated. Close to half of spike-specific TCRs reportedly recognize unmutated variant regions. The breadth and depth of Spike-specific TCRs increased once two AZD1222 doses had been given.

This CDR3 has 11 amino acids. V shed 6 bases and J shed 9 bases, with 12 bases lying between them. CDR1 and CDR2 (germline): MDHEN, SYDVKM. The V and J genes are TRBV28 and TRBJ2-7; D unresolved. The receptor's source is an adult who received the AZD1222 COVID-19 vaccine. The sample here was peripheral blood, taken 28 days after the second AZD1222 dose. CDR3 DNA: TGTGCCAGCAGCCCCGGGTCCCCGCAGTACTTC. The encoded protein is CASSPGSPQYF.